This is a list of T cell receptor beta chains from one sample in a study of regulatory T cells in long-lasting Graves disease. One entry per CDR3 protein, called by TCRdb with MiXCR from the multiplex PCR reads. In the table there are 300,000 or so distinct CDR3 sequences, less than 20% of which are singletons. The sample here was peripheral blood mononuclear cells (PBMCs), taken when the disease was refractory, from a patient treated with antithyroid drugs. The source of these receptors is a female donor with Graves disease. CDR3s include the opening cysteine and the closing phenylalanine or tryptophan. Each record gives: CDR3 DNA, CDR3 protein, clone size, D gene, J gene, V gene. The D gene is left open where the match is weak. Size is omitted from some rows. Given values are once, few, many or a class for expanded clones.

TGTGCCACCAGTATGGGACAGGTCAATTCACCCCTCCACTTT,CATSMGQVNSPLHF,many,TRBD1,TRBJ1-6,TRBV24-1
TGTGCCAGTAGTATAGGCCGACAGGCCCAGGGCGGCTACACCTTC,CASSIGRQAQGGYTF,-,-,TRBJ1-2,TRBV19
TGTGCTAGTGGTCTATACAGGGGCCACTATGGCTACACCTTC,CASGLYRGHYGYTF,many,TRBD1,TRBJ1-2,TRBV12-5
TGTGCCAGCAGTTTCCAGGGCATTAATGAAAAACTGTTTTTT,CASSFQGINEKLFF,many,-,TRBJ1-4,TRBV27
TGTGCCAGCAGTTCCCCCCGGAATGAGCAGTTCTTC,CASSSPRNEQFF,-,-,TRBJ2-1,TRBV12-3/TRBV12-4
TGTGCCAGCAGCTTGAGTCTGGAGACTCAGCCCCAGCATTTT,CASSLSLETQPQHF,few,-,TRBJ1-5,TRBV5-6
TGTGCCAGCAGTGTGGACAGCCGCAATTATCCCCAGCATTTT,CASSVDSRNYPQHF,-,-,TRBJ1-5,TRBV6-1
TGCGCCAGCAGCCGCCATACCGGGACAGTGAACACTGAAGCTTTCTTT,CASSRHTGTVNTEAFF,-,TRBD1,TRBJ1-1,TRBV4-1
TGTGCCAGCAGCCATAGGGAAAAACTGTTTTTT,CASSHREKLFF,many,-,TRBJ1-4,TRBV3-1
TGTGCCAGCAGTAGACAGGGGGCATTGAACACCGGGGAGCTGTTTTTT,CASSRQGALNTGELFF,-,TRBD1,TRBJ2-2,TRBV7-2
TGCGCCAGCAGTGTTACATCTGCGAGGGGAGGCATGAACACTGAAGCTTTCTTT,CASSVTSARGGMNTEAFF,few,-,TRBJ1-1,TRBV4-3
TGCAGCGTTGGGACTAGCGGGGCCCAAGAGACCCAGTACTTC,CSVGTSGAQETQYF,many,TRBD2,TRBJ2-5,TRBV29-1
TGTGCCAGCGGCAGCACAGGGAAGGGGCGGTACTTC,CASGSTGKGRYF,-,-,TRBJ2-7,TRBV3-1
TGTGCCAGCAGTGATGGGATTAAGTACGAGCAGTACTTC,CASSDGIKYEQYF,many,-,TRBJ2-7,TRBV6-1
TGTGCCAGTCTTGGAGGGGGCGCTGCGGGGGGCTACACCTTC,CASLGGGAAGGYTF,-,TRBD1,TRBJ1-2,TRBV7-2
TGTGCCAGCAGCTTAGGGGGGACACTCTACGAGCAGTACTTC,CASSLGGTLYEQYF,-,-,TRBJ2-7,TRBV11-2
TGTGCCAGCAGCCCTCGGGTCTTCGGGGACACTGAAGCTTTCTTT,CASSPRVFGDTEAFF,few,-,TRBJ1-1,TRBV9
TGTGCCTGGACTGCGGGGAGCAATCAGCCCCAGCATTTT,CAWTAGSNQPQHF,many,-,TRBJ1-5,TRBV30
TGTGCCAGCAGTTTTCCACAGAATGGCTACACCTTC,CASSFPQNGYTF,many,-,TRBJ1-2,TRBV28
TGTGCCAGCAGCCAAGCAAAGGGGGCTGGGACCGGGGAGCTGTTTTTT,CASSQAKGAGTGELFF,-,TRBD1,TRBJ2-2,TRBV3-1